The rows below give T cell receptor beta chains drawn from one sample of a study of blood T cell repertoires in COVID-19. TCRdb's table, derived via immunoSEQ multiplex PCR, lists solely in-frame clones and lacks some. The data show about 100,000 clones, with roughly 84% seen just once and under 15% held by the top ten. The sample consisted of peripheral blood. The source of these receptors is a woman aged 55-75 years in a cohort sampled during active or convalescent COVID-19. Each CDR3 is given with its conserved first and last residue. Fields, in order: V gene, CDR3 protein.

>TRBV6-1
CASSELHGDTQYF
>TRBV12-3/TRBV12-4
CASSWTGGQPQHF
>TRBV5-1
CASRYEGADTQYF
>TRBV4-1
CASSQVEGGTDTQYF
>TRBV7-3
CASRPGLTHTGELFF
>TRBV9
CASSVEPGGVSPLHF
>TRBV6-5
CASQTLNYGYTF
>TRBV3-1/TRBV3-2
CASSQDYVGTANQPQHF
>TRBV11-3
CASSSNRGDSYNEQFF
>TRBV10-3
CAISEAERRNTDTQYF
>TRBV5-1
CASSLGATRTGELFF
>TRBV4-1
CASSQSPGLAPNEQFF
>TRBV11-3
CASSSGTSGTQFF